This entry features one TCR beta chain sequence. The table lists this clonotype with many counts. Its binding antigen is unknown. No much larger clone is present one base from it, and per-base qualities are unavailable. Every donor was a healthy Caucasian. The twin cohort comprised three pairs of female monozygotic twins, all aged about 18 to 29 years. CD4+ and CD8+ T cell populations were isolated with positive isolation kits from Invitrogen. Library creation used 5' RACE. Sequencing instrument: Illumina HiSeq 2000. A universal primer binding site was introduced by template switching, and a unique molecular identifier was present in the final cDNA, enabling accurate counting of TCR cDNA molecules. Specific primers in the conserved constant-segment region were used to synthesize first-strand cDNA for the TCR alpha and beta chains. To control for contamination, each cDNA library was double barcoded with a SMART-Mk sample barcode plus Illumina barcodes. Two successive PCR steps introduced TruSeq adapter sequences along with Illumina sample barcodes. Sequencing of the TCR alpha and beta cDNA libraries was done on the Illumina HiSeq platform using custom primers. As for the original processing: MiGEC was used to process raw reads and extract unique molecular identifiers, and MiXCR was used to find CDR3 positions. Recombination models were inferred per individual with the repgenHMM and IGoR tools using an EM algorithm. The tcR package in R was used for shared clonotype analysis, with sharing normalized by the product of cloneset sizes. To study raw recombination free of thymic and clonal selection effects, out-of-frame nonproductive sequences were analyzed. The raw public data were reprocessed by TCRdb itself: fastp quality trimming at Q25, MiXCR clonotype calling, in-frame beta chains only. Rows merge per CDR3 protein into single entries with the most common DNA and genes. These V and J calls originate from TCRdb's pipeline instead of the authors' own analysis. For this sample the table gives 200,000 to 250,000 distinct CDR3 sequences, of which 5% to 7% were detected only once. The ten largest clones add up to 13% to 15% of the sample.

The data stem from a study of identical twins (dated by TCRdb to the mid-2010s). The study in broad terms: TCR alpha and beta repertoires from monozygotic twins, unrelated adults of various ages and cord blood were deep-sequenced to test whether fetal clonotypes persist. To rule out contamination, the twin experiments were replicated at different times with different library preparation protocols.

What the authors observed across the whole study: Compared with coincidental sharing between unrelated individuals, out-of-frame TCR alpha sequences shared between twins showed an excess of sequences with low generation probability. Recombination models systematically underestimated out-of-frame TCR alpha sharing in monozygotic twins but agreed with sharing between unrelated individuals. Abundant cord blood beta clonotypes had fewer insertions, young adult naive repertoires showed a similar but weaker trend, and memory repertoires showed no such trend. Zero-insertion analyses could be partly confounded by invariant T cells such as MAIT and iNKT, though diverse VJ usage argued against such confounding for most clonotypes. A weaker excess of twin sharing was found in beta out-of-frame sequences because the signal-to-noise ratio was lowered by fewer shared sequences. Because the same donors could not be followed over many years, the conclusions relied on cross-sectional statistical analysis.

The same data also contributed to another study, on T cells expressing NK-cell markers. According to the second study: TCR beta-chain repertoires were profiled in sorted CD3+CD56+NKG2C+, CD3+CD56+NKG2C- and CD3+CD56-NKG2C+ T-cell subsets from several donors. Among the eight sequenced donors, seven were HCMV-seropositive and one was HCMV-seronegative. To restrict sorting to alphabetaTCR-expressing T cells, an anti-gammadeltaTCR antibody was added in several experiments. In a handful of donors, the dominant CD3+CD56+NKG2C+ clonotypes were among the top 10 CD8+ clonotypes and accounted for about 1.0-8% of CD8+ T cells. Those dominant clonotypes were again the most abundant among CD3+CD56-NKG2C+ cells in a handful of donors, at about 28.3-60.1%. Whether the expanded NKG2C-expressing T cell clones were specific for HCMV antigens was left unclear. All eight donors whose samples were sequenced were randomly selected healthy volunteers, three of them men and five women. HCMV-specific IgG was detected in serum with a commercial ELISA kit to determine HCMV serostatus. MIGEC was used to demultiplex reads and group reads by UMI, and MiTCR was used to assemble and quantify clonotypes. To exclude erroneous sequences, any TCR cDNA sequence not supported by at least two reads was discarded. Downstream repertoire analysis used the tcR package, and clonotypes were matched across fractions by CDR3 nucleotide sequence plus V segment. VDJmatch was used to annotate antigen specificity against VDJdb, with one amino acid substitution allowed in CDR3.

The receptor's source is a woman between 18 and 30 years old in good health. Source material: CD8+ T cells sorted from blood.

The DNA is TGCAGCGCCTTGACAGGTGGCGGCTACACCTTC. Its translation reads: CSALTGGGYTF. The rearranged chain carries TRBV29-1 and TRBJ1-2; the D gene is perhaps TRBD1, from 6 matching bases. At the junction V is shortened by 7 bases and J by 8 bases, with 14 bases in between. The CDR3, from cysteine to phenylalanine, totals 11 residues. Kept here is only the CDR3 DNA, which spans 33 bases and is read in frame from base 1. Per the germline V gene, SQVTM is the CDR1 and ANQGSEA is the CDR2.